The sequence of this T cell receptor (beta chain) was determined in a study of blood T cells in healthy people across ages. This clonotype occurred a few times. Sample-barcoded 5' priming and a J-beta primer mix drove a second PCR of about 7 to 11 cycles. Each of the cDNA molecules was tagged by a template-switch adaptor with 12 random nucleotides. CDR3-containing paired-end reads numbered at least 2.5 million in each sample. TCRdb ran MiXCR on the 5' RACE reads and lists one entry per CDR3 protein. The data show 700,000 or so distinct CDR3 sequences, about a fifth seen once. The donors, healthy Caucasians from Russia, were aged roughly 6 to 95. The CDR3 is 15 amino acids. J gave up 2 bases and V 3 bases, and 5 bases lay outside the gene matches. CDR1 is LNHDA, CDR2 SQIVND, per germline (reference sequence).

The chain couples TRBV19 to TRBJ2-7; TRBD1 agrees at 9 bases. The TCR was taken from a man in his 70s in good health. The sequencing sample was made of blood. The CDR3 nucleotides are TGTGCCAGTAGTATGCCGGGACAGGGAACCTACGAGCAGTACTTC. It translates to CASSMPGQGTYEQYF. Combining the CDR3 with reference TRBV19 and TRBJ2-7 gives the whole variable domain DGGITQSPKYLFRKEGQNVTLSCEQNLNHDAMYWYRQDPGQGLRLIYYSQIVNDFQKGDIAEGYSVSREKKESFPLTVTSAQKNPTAFYLCASSMPGQGTYEQYFGPGTRLTVT.